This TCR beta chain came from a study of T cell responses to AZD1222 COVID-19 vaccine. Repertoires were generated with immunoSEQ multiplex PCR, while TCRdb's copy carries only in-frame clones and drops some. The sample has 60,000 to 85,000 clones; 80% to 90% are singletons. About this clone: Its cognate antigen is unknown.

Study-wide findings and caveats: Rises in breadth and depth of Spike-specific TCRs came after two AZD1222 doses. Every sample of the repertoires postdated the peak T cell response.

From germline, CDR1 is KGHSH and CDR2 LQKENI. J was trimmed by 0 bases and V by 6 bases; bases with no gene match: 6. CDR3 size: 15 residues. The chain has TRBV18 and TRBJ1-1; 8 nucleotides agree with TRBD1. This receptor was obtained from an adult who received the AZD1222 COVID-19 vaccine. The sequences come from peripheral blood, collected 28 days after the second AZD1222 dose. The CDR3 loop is CASSRDRLMNTEAFF. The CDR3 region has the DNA TGTGCCAGCTCCAGGGACAGGCTAATGAACACTGAAGCTTTCTTT. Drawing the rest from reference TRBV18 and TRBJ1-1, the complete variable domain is NAGVMQNPRHLVRRRGQEARLRCSPMKGHSHVYWYRQLPEEGLKFMVYLQKENIIDESGMPKERFSAEFPKEGPSILRIQQVVRGDSAAYFCASSRDRLMNTEAFFGQGTRLTVV.